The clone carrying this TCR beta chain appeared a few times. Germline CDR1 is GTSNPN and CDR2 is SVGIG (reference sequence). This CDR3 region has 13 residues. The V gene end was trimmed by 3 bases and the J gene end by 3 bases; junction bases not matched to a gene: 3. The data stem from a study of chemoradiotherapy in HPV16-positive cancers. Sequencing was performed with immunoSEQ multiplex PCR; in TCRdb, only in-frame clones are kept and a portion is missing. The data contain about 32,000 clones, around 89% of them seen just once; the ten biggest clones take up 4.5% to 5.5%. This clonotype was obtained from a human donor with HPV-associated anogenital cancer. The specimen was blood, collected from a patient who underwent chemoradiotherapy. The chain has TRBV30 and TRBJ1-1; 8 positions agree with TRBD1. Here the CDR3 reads CAWSGQGYTEAFF. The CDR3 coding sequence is TGTGCCTGGAGCGGACAGGGTTACACTGAAGCTTTCTTT.